This T cell receptor (beta chain) is drawn from a study of blood T cells in healthy people across ages. Trimming shortened V by 8 bases and J by 1 base, and 15 bases separated the two germline ends. The CDR3 contains 15 residues. CDR1 is SGHTA, CDR2 FQGNSA, per germline. Points from the study as a whole: Versus aged donors, long-lived donors had higher diversity and more naive CD4+ cells. Strongly correlated with naive T cell percentage was TCR beta diversity.

Healthy Caucasian individuals from Russia aged roughly 6 to 90 were enrolled as donors. It was ten milliliters of peripheral blood that were drawn from each donor. Together with a sample-barcoded 5' primer, a J-beta primer mix was included in a second PCR lasting 7 to 11 cycles. A single record per CDR3 protein comes from TCRdb applying MiXCR to the 5' RACE reads. The sample carries over 1,500,000 distinct CDR3 sequences, approximately 39% recorded once. There are a few counts of this clonotype. The antigen remains unidentified. The receptor was isolated from a human donor in good health. The chain recombines TRBV7-2 with TRBJ1-5, with D perhaps matching TRBD1 (5 bases). The sample taken for sequencing was blood. In DNA, the CDR3 is TGTGCCAGCGCCACGGCGGGACTGAGCAATCAGCCCCAGCATTTT. Its protein product is CASATAGLSNQPQHF.